This T cell receptor (beta chain) was recovered during a study of control samples from healthy donors and cancer patients. V gave up 0 bases and J gave up 0 bases, with 7 bases separating them. Germline-derived CDR1 and CDR2 are SGHRS and YFSETQ. This CDR3 has 15 residues. The sample holds one count of this clone. Some clones are missing from TCRdb's copy, which holds only in-frame ones; the method was immunoSEQ multiplex PCR. Altogether tens of thousands of clones are present, roughly 87% being singletons, with the ten largest covering approximately 5.5%. The sequence came from a man in his sixties with colorectal cancer. V and J are TRBV5-1 and TRBJ1-5; the D is unclear. Sequenced input: PBMCs. The CDR3 spells CASSLGQYSNQPQHF. CDR3 DNA: TGCGCCAGCAGCTTGGGACAATATAGCAATCAGCCCCAGCATTTT.